These 2 T cell receptor beta chains were sequenced from one sample in a study of OX40 agonist ivuxolimab in advanced cancers. Sequenced by immunoSEQ multiplex PCR; TCRdb stores in-frame clones only, minus some. Of 70,000 to 95,000 clones in the sample, approximately 90% were seen once. The material sequenced was CD4+ or CD8+ T cells sorted from blood, taken in a trial of the OX40 agonist ivuxolimab. The source is an adult with an advanced solid tumor such as melanoma, head and neck, liver or kidney cancer.

The chain couples TRBV27 to TRBJ1-6, with TRBD1 identical over 8 bases. The germline CDR1 and CDR2 sequences are MNHEY and SMNVEV (reference sequence). With V trimmed by 5 bases and J by 6 bases, 6 bases remained unmatched. There are 15 residues in the CDR3. The CDR3 DNA follows: TGTGCCAGCAGTCCGCACGACAGGGGTAATTCACCCCTCCACTTT. Its protein product is CASSPHDRGNSPLHF.

The J gene is TRBJ2-1, the V gene TRBV6-4; 11 bases line up with TRBD2. Trimming removed 6 bases from V and 8 bases from J; junction bases left unmatched: 9. In germline, CDR1 is MRHNA, CDR2 SNTAGT. The CDR3 runs 15 residues. CDR3: CASSVTSGRVDEQFF. Here the CDR3 DNA reads TGTGCCAGCAGCGTAACTAGCGGGAGAGTCGATGAGCAGTTCTTC.